Detailed here is one TCR beta chain. A junction end diverges from the germline sequence, so it may reflect a read error. The source of the sample is a study of blood T cells in healthy people across ages. Next came a second PCR, run for about 7 to 12 cycles, which used a sample-barcoded 5' primer along with a J-beta primer mix. TCRdb fed the 5' RACE reads into MiXCR, producing one record per CDR3 protein. Here the sample spans 550,000 to 650,000 distinct CDR3 sequences, about 30% being singletons. The CDR3 spans 13 residues. Germline V gives CDR1 SGDLS, CDR2 YYNGEE. The receptor comes from a woman of 80 years or more in good health. Sequencing input: blood. The genes are TRBV9 and TRBJ1-6; tentatively, D is TRBD1 (5 bases). The CDR3 coding sequence is TGTGCCAGCGGCGTACAGGAAAATTCACCCCTCCACTTT. Translating it yields CASGVQENSPLHF.